Listed below are T cell receptor beta chains from one sample, sequenced in a study of blood T cell repertoires in COVID-19. Some clones are missing from TCRdb's copy, which holds only in-frame ones; the method was immunoSEQ multiplex PCR. The data contain tens of thousands of clones, under 80% of them seen just once; the ten biggest clones take up around 4%. The specimen was peripheral blood. The receptors stem from a man between 65 and 85 years old with COVID-19, enrolled during active disease. CDR3s include the opening cysteine and the closing phenylalanine or tryptophan. D genes are given only for firm matches.

CDR3aa | v_gene | len | d_gene
CASSYSMGAVNYGYTF | TRBV6-2/TRBV6-3 | 16 | -
CASSYSPVGNTIYF | TRBV6-5 | 14 | -
CASSFLGGNEQFF | TRBV12-3/TRBV12-4 | 13 | -
CASSLGQGNGYTF | TRBV5-1 | 13 | TRBD1
CASSIGQGHGYTF | TRBV19 | 13 | TRBD1
CASSRDISADTQYF | TRBV7-9 | 14 | -
CAISAREGSYEQYF | TRBV10-3 | 14 | TRBD2
CASSEEASGTGFYEQFF | TRBV5-1 | 17 | TRBD1
CASSLVSGAYGYTF | TRBV7-9 | 14 | -
CASSAGGGTTEAFF | TRBV9 | 14 | -
CASSLVARLDYEQYF | TRBV7-2 | 15 | -
CASRQRERSQDTQYF | TRBV13 | 15 | TRBD2
CASTRGAPHNEQFF | TRBV19 | 14 | -
CASSRQGSGGYTF | TRBV5-4 | 13 | TRBD1
CAISESNGVPYGYTF | TRBV10-3 | 15 | -
CASSEAGGGYTQYF | TRBV25-1 | 14 | -
CASSVGQGISGTNVLTF | TRBV5-1 | 17 | TRBD1
CASSLGRGSSYEQYF | TRBV11-1 | 15 | -
CSASRLAGGDRDTQYF | TRBV20-1 | 16 | TRBD2
CATTGSLAGINEQFF | TRBV28 | 15 | -
CASSLSAPGGGTDTQYF | TRBV7-2 | 17 | -
CASSYSRGTDTQYF | TRBV6-2/TRBV6-3 | 14 | -
CASSQGGLNTGELFF | TRBV4-2 | 15 | -
CASSQTTTDTQYF | TRBV7-3 | 13 | -
CASSSLGVAGLNEQFF | TRBV7-9 | 16 | TRBD2
CASNRDREINEQFF | TRBV7-2 | 14 | TRBD1
CASSPLEVKANQPQHF | TRBV18 | 16 | -
CASSFTGNNQPQHF | TRBV27 | 14 | -
CATGGGTDTQYF | TRBV3-1/TRBV3-2 | 12 | TRBD1
CAISEPWGGLAGDGYNEQFF | TRBV10-3 | 20 | TRBD2
CASSQLTGTVGHF | TRBV6-6 | 13 | TRBD1
CASSYPVDRASIRNQPQHF | TRBV6-2/TRBV6-3 | 19 | TRBD1
CASSLGLAQLNEQFF | TRBV7-9 | 15 | TRBD2
CASSLIRNNSPLHF | TRBV27 | 14 | -
CASSTRGREQFF | TRBV28 | 12 | TRBD1
CATSDPTGRGTGELFF | TRBV24-1 | 16 | -
CASTTGGSSYNEQFF | TRBV9 | 15 | -
CSGGGGWGMNTEAFF | TRBV29-1 | 15 | -
CSARDRSPLHF | TRBV20-1 | 11 | -
CASSRTGDMNTEAFF | TRBV9 | 15 | TRBD1
CASSPQLPDRALYGYTF | TRBV7-2 | 17 | TRBD1
CASSLGGGTEAFF | TRBV14 | 13 | -
CASSKAEGGMSDTQYF | TRBV21-1 | 16 | -